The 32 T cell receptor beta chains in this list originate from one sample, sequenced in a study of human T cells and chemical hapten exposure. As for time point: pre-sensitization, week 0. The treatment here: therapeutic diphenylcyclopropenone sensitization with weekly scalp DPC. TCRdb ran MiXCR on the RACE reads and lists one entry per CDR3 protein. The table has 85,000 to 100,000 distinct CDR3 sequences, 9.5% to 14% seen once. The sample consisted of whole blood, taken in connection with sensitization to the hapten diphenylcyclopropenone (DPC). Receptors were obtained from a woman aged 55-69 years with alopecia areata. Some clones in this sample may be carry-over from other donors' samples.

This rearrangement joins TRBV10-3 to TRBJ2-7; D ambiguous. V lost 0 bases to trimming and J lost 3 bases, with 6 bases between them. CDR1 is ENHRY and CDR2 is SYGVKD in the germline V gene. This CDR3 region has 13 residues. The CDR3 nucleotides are TGTGCCATCAGTGAGTCTGTGGTCTACGAGCAGTACTTC. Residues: CAISESVVYEQYF.

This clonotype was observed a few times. The CDR3 DNA reads TGTGCCAGCAGTAACCCGACGGGGGATGAGCAGTTCTTC. Translating it yields CASSNPTGDEQFF. The chain couples TRBV7-3 to TRBJ2-1, with TRBD2 as a possible D gene (6 bases). Between the trimmed V and J ends, which lost 6 bases and 8 bases, there was a span of 14 bases. The CDR3 extends over 13 amino acids. Germline assignment: CDR1 SGHTA and CDR2 FQGTGA.

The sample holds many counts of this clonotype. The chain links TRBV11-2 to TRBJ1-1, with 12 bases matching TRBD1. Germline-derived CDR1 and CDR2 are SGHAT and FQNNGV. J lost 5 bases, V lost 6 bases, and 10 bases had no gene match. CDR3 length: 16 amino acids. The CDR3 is CASRGDRGLWRTEAFF. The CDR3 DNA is TGTGCCAGCAGGGGGGACAGGGGGCTCTGGAGGACTGAAGCTTTCTTT.

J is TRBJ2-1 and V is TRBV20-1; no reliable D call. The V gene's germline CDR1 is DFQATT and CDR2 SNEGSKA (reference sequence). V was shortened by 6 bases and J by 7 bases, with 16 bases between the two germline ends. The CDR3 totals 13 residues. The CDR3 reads CSAARLVPNEQFF. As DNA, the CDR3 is TGCAGTGCGGCCCGACTTGTCCCGAATGAGCAGTTCTTC.

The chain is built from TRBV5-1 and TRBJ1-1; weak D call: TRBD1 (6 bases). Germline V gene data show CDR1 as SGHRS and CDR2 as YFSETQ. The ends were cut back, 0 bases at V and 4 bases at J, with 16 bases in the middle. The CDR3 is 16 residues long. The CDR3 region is CASSLAVRGSGTEAFF. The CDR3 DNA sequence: TGCGCCAGCAGCTTGGCCGTCAGGGGCTCGGGCACTGAAGCTTTCTTT.

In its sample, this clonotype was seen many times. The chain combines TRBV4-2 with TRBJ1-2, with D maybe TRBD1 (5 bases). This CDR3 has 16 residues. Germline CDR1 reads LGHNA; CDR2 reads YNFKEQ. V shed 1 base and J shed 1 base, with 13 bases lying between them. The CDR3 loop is CASSQGRQINNYGYTF. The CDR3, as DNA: TGTGCCAGCAGCCAAGGTCGACAGATAAATAACTATGGCTACACCTTC.

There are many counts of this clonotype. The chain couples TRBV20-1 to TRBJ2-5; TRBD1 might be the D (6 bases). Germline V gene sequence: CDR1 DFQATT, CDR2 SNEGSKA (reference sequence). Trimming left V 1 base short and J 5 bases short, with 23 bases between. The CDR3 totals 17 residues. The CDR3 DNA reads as TGCAGTGCTAGAGGGGGTCAGGGGCAATTTTCAATGGAGACCCAGTACTTC. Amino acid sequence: CSARGGQGQFSMETQYF.

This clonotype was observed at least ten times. Written as DNA, the CDR3 is TGCAGTGCCCTGGATGGAACCCTTAGCAATCAGCCCCAGCATTTT. It translates to CSALDGTLSNQPQHF. This chain connects TRBV20-1 to TRBJ1-5, with D uncertain. The V end lost 6 bases, the J end lost 0 bases, and 15 bases lay between the germline ends. Germline CDR1 DFQATT, CDR2 SNEGSKA (reference sequence). This CDR3 is 15 amino acids long.

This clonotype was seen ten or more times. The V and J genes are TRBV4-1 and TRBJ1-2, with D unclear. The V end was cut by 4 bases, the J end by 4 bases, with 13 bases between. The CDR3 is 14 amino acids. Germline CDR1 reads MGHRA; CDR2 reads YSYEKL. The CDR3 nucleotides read TGCGCCAGCAGCCGGCATCTAGAGAGCTATGGCTACACCTTC. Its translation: CASSRHLESYGYTF.

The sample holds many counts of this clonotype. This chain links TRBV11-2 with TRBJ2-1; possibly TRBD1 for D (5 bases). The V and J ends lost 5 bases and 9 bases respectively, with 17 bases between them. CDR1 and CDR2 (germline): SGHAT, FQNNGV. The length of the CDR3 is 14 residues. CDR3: CASSQGSMDTEQFF. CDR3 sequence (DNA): TGTGCCAGCAGCCAAGGTTCTATGGACACTGAGCAGTTCTTC.

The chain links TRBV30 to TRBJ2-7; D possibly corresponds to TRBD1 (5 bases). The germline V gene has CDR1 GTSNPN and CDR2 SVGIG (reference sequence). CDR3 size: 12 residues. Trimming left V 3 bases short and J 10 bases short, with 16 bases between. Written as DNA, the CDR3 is TGTGCCTGGAGCTCAGGGATACGGCAACAGTACTTC. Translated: CAWSSGIRQQYF.

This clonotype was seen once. Here the CDR3 reads CASSLNSGDYGYTF. The CDR3 DNA reads TGTGCCAGCAGCTTAAACAGCGGGGACTATGGCTACACCTTC. The chain links TRBV7-3 to TRBJ1-2; D unresolved. CDR1 and CDR2 from the germline V gene are SGHTA and FQGTGA. The CDR3 has 14 amino acids. The germline V and J ends were trimmed by 1 base and 3 bases, with 9 bases remaining between them.

This CDR3 reads CASSQGPGGTYEQYF. The CDR3 nucleotides are TGTGCCAGCAGTCAGGGACCCGGGGGCACCTACGAGCAGTACTTC. The chain has TRBV6-5 and TRBJ2-7; D is possibly TRBD1 or TRBD2 (6 bases each). With 5 bases removed from V and 2 bases from J, the gap between germline ends came to 16 bases. Germline CDR1 is MNHEY and CDR2 is SVGAGI. The CDR3 has 15 residues.

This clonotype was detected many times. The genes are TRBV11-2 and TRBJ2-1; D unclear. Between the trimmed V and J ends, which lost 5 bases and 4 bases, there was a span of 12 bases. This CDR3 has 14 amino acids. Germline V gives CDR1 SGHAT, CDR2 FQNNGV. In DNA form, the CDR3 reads TGTGCCAGCAGCCCTCTTTACAGATACAATGAGCAGTTCTTC. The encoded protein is CASSPLYRYNEQFF.

The DNA for the CDR3 is TGCAGTGCCCCGGACAGGGAAAGTGGCTACACCTTC. It is translated as CSAPDRESGYTF. The chain carries TRBV20-1 and TRBJ1-2, with TRBD1 matching 8 bases. J was trimmed by 7 bases and V by 6 bases; bases with no gene match: 7. Germline values: CDR1 DFQATT, CDR2 SNEGSKA (reference sequence). The length of the CDR3 is 12 residues.

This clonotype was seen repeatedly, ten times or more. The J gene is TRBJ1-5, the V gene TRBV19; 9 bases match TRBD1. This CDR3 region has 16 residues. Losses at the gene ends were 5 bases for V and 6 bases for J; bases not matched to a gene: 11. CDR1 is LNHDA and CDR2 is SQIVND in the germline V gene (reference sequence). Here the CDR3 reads CASSPRQGEVAQPQHF. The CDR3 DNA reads TGTGCCAGTAGTCCTAGACAGGGGGAGGTTGCTCAGCCCCAGCATTTT.

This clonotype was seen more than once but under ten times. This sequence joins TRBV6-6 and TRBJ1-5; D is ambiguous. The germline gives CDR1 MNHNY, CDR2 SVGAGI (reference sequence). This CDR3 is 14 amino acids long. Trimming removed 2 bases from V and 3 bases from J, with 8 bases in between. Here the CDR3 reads CASSYGPLNQPQHF. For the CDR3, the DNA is TGTGCCAGCAGTTACGGACCACTCAATCAGCCCCAGCATTTT.

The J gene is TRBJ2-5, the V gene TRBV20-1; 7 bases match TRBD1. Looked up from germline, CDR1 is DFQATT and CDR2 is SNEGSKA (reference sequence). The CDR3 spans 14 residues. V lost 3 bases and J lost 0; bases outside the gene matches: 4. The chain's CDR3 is CSASNRGNQETQYF. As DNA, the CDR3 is TGCAGTGCTAGCAACAGGGGTAACCAAGAGACCCAGTACTTC.

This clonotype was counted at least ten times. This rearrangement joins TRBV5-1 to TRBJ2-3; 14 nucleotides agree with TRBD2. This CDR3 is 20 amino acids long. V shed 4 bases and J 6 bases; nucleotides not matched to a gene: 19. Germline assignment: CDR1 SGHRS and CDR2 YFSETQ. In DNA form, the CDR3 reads TGCGCCAGCAGCCTTCGAAGGACTAGCGGGGGGCCCGAATCCGGGGATACGCAGTATTTT. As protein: CASSLRRTSGGPESGDTQYF.

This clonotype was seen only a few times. The CDR3 sequence: CASSFTGVPANTEAFF. The CDR3 DNA reads as TGTGCCAGCAGTTTTACAGGGGTACCAGCGAACACTGAAGCTTTCTTT. J is TRBJ1-1 and V is TRBV6-6; 7 bases fit TRBD1. The trim removed 4 bases at V and 1 base at J, leaving 9 bases unmatched. Germline CDR1 MNHNY, CDR2 SVGAGI (reference sequence). This CDR3 has 16 residues.

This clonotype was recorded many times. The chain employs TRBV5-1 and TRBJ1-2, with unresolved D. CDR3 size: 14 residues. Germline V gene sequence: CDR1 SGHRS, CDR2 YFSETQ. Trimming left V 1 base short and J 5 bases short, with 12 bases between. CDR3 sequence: CASSLSTAVYGYTF. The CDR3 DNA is TGCGCCAGCAGCTTGTCAACAGCGGTTTATGGCTACACCTTC.

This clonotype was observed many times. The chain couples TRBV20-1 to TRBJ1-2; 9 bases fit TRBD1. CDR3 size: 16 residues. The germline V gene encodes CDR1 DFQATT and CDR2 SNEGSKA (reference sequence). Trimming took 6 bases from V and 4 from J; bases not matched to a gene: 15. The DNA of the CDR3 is TGCAGTGCCCCGGGACAGGGAGGGGGTGTTGGCTATGGCTACACCTTC. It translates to CSAPGQGGGVGYGYTF.

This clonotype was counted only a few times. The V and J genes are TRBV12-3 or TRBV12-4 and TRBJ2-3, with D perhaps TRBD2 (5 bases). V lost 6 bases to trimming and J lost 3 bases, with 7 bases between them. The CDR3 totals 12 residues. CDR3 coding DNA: TGTGCCAGCAGCCGGGGTACAGATACGCAGTATTTT. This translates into CASSRGTDTQYF.

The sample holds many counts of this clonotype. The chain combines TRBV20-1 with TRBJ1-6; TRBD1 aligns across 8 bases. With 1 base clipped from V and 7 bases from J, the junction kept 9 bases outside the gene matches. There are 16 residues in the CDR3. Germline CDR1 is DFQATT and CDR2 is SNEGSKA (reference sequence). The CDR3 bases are TGCAGTGCTAGAGTGGGCAGGGGGCTAGGGAATTCACCCCTCCACTTT. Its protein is CSARVGRGLGNSPLHF.

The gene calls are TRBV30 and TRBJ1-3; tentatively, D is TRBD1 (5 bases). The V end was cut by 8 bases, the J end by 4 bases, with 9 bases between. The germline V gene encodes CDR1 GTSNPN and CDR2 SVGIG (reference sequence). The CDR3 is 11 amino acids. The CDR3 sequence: CARRDGNTIYF. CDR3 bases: TGTGCCCGGCGGGACGGAAACACCATATATTTT.

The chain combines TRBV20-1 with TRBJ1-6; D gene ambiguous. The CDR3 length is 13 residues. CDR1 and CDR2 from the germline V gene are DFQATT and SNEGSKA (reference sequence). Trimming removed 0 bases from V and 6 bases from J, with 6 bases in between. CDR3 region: CSARDRSNSPLHF. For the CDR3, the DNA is TGCAGTGCTAGAGATCGCAGTAATTCACCCCTCCACTTT.

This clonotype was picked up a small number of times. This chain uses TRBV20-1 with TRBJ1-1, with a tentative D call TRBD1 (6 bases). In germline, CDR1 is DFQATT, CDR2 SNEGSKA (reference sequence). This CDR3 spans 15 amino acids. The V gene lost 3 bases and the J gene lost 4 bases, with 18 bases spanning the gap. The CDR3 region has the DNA TGCAGTGCTAGTCCCTTTACAGGGAGCGGCACTGAAGCTTTCTTT. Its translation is CSASPFTGSGTEAFF.

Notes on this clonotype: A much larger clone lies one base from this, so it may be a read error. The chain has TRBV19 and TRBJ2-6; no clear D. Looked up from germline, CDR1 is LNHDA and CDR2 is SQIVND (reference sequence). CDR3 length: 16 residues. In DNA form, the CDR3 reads TGTACCAGTAGTATGAGTTCGGCTGGTGGGGCCAACGTCCTGACTTTC. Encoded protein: CTSSMSSAGGANVLTF. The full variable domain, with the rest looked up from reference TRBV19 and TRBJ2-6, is DGGITQSPKYLFRKEGQNVTLSCEQNLNHDAMYWYRQDPGQGLRLIYYSQIVNDFQKGDIAEGYSVSREKKESFPLTVTSAQKNPTAFYLCTSSMSSAGGANVLTFGAGSRLTVL.

The chain's CDR3 is CASSQLAGAVYEQYF. DNA for the CDR3: TGTGCCAGCAGCCAACTAGCGGGGGCCGTCTACGAGCAGTACTTC. This chain uses TRBV7-2 with TRBJ2-7; 11 bases map to TRBD2. The V gene end was trimmed by 5 bases and the J gene end by 3 bases; junction bases not matched to a gene: 6. The CDR3 has 15 amino acids. The germline gives CDR1 SGHTA, CDR2 FQGNSA.

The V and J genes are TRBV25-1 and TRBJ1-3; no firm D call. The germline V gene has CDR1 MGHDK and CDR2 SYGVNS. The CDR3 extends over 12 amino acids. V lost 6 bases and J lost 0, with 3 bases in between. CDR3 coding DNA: TGTGCCAGCAGGGGCTCTGGAAACACCATATATTTT. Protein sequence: CASRGSGNTIYF.

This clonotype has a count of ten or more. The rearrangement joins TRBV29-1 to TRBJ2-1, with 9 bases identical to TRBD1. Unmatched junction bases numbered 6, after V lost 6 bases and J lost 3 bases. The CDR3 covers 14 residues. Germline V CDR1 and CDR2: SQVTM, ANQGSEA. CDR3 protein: CSVQPGQGYNEQFF. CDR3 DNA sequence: TGCAGCGTGCAACCGGGACAGGGCTACAATGAGCAGTTCTTC.

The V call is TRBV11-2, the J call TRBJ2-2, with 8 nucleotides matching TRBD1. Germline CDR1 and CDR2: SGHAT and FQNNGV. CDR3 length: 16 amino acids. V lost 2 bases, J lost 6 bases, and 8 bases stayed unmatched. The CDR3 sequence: CASSLIRGLFAGELFF. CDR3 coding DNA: TGTGCCAGCAGCTTAATCAGGGGGCTCTTCGCCGGGGAGCTGTTTTTT.